The 29 T cell receptor beta chains in this list originate from one sample, sequenced in a study of blood T cell repertoires in COVID-19. Method: immunoSEQ multiplex PCR; TCRdb's copy keeps in-frame clones and lacks some. The sample lists approximately 70,000 clones, 70% to 90% occurring once. The sample was peripheral blood. The receptors here all came from a man between 65 and 79 years old with active COVID-19.

This clone was counted a single time. The chain has TRBV10-3 and TRBJ2-7; 10 positions agree with TRBD2. The ends lost 6 bases at V and 7 bases at J; junction bases unmatched: 9. Germline assignment: CDR1 ENHRY and CDR2 SYGVKD. This CDR3 is built from 14 residues. CDR3 sequence: CAIRGTSDAEEQYF. CDR3 in DNA: TGTGCCATCAGGGGGACTAGCGACGCGGAGGAGCAGTACTTC.

The rearrangement uses TRBV18 and TRBJ1-1; the D gene is possibly TRBD1 (5 bases). Germline lookup yields CDR1 KGHSH and CDR2 LQKENI. The CDR3 loop spans 14 amino acids. V was clipped by 8 bases and J by 4 bases, with 17 bases between them. CDR3 in amino acids: CASHPRGTRTEAFF. The CDR3 bases are TGTGCCAGCCACCCCCGGGGGACCCGCACTGAAGCTTTCTTT.

The rearrangement uses TRBV9 and TRBJ1-2, with 7 bases that match TRBD1. The V gene's germline CDR1 is SGDLS and CDR2 YYNGEE. CDR3 length equals 12 residues. V was clipped by 4 bases and J by 14 bases; unmatched bases: 11. CDR3 sequence (DNA): TGTGCCAGCAGCCGATCCACAGGGGCCCCGACCTTC. It codes for CASSRSTGAPTF.

The chain employs TRBV4-2 and TRBJ2-7; D is perhaps TRBD2 (6 bases). V was shortened by 0 bases and J by 4 bases, with 13 bases between the two germline ends. Germline V CDR1 and CDR2: LGHNA, YNFKEQ. The CDR3 contains 15 residues. The CDR3 DNA sequence: TGTGCCAGCAGCCAAGATGGGGGGAACCCTTACGAGCAGTACTTC. Translated: CASSQDGGNPYEQYF.

The gene calls are TRBV19 and TRBJ2-7; D remains unclear. This CDR3 has 14 residues. Germline V lookup: CDR1 LNHDA, CDR2 SQIVND (reference sequence). Trimming pared 5 bases from V and 2 bases from J, leaving 13 bases between. CDR3 region: CASSPSPGAYEQYF. CDR3 in DNA: TGTGCCAGTAGTCCCTCCCCAGGCGCCTACGAGCAGTACTTC. Full variable domain (outside the CDR3, taken from reference TRBV19 and TRBJ2-7): DGGITQSPKYLFRKEGQNVTLSCEQNLNHDAMYWYRQDPGQGLRLIYYSQIVNDFQKGDIAEGYSVSREKKESFPLTVTSAQKNPTAFYLCASSPSPGAYEQYFGPGTRLTVT.

The chain joins TRBV3-1 (or the pseudogene TRBV3-2) to TRBJ2-7, with 9 bases aligning to TRBD2. Germline V gene data show CDR1 as LGHDT and CDR2 as YNNKEL (reference sequence). V trimming: 4 bases; J trimming: 6 bases; junction bases outside the gene matches: 10. The CDR3 runs to 15 residues. CDR3 bases: TGTGCCAGCAGCCCGAGGGTCCGGCGGGGGGGCGAGCAGTACTTC. As protein: CASSPRVRRGGEQYF.

The chain employs TRBV10-3 and TRBJ2-7; no clear D gene. V was cut by 2 bases and J by 2 bases, with 13 bases left in between. Germline V CDR1 and CDR2: ENHRY, SYGVKD. This CDR3 contains 15 residues. The CDR3 spells CAISEGRRLPYEQYF. In DNA, the CDR3 is TGTGCCATCAGTGAGGGGCGACGGCTACCCTACGAGCAGTACTTC.

This clone appeared once. V is TRBV9 and J is TRBJ2-1; 7 positions agree with TRBD2. V shed 3 bases, J shed 9 bases, and the junction held 0 bases outside the gene matches. CDR3 size: 11 residues. CDR1 SGDLS and CDR2 YYNGEE come from the germline V gene. CDR3 in DNA: TGTGCCAGCAGCGGCGGGGGTGAGCAGTTCTTC. It translates to CASSGGGEQFF. The full variable domain, in which reference TRBV9 and TRBJ2-1 provide the parts outside the CDR3, is DSGVTQTPKHLITATGQRVTLRCSPRSGDLSVYWYQQSLDQGLQFLIQYYNGEERAKGNILERFSAQQFPDLHSELNLSSLELGDSALYFCASSGGGEQFFGPGTRLTVL.

This sequence joins TRBV7-9 and TRBJ2-3, with D maybe TRBD1 (6 bases). From germline, CDR1 is SEHNR and CDR2 FQNEAQ (reference sequence). V lost 6 bases, J lost 1 base, and 17 bases lay in between. The CDR3 consists of 16 residues. Written as DNA, the CDR3 is TGTGCCAGCAGTTCCCCGGTGTCAGGGGGCACAGATACGCAGTATTTT. This codes for CASSSPVSGGTDTQYF. Filled out from reference TRBV7-9 and TRBJ2-3, the complete variable domain reads DTGVSQNPRHKITKRGQNVTFRCDPISEHNRLYWYRQTLGQGPEFLTYFQNEAQLEKSRLLSDRFSAERPKGSFSTLEIQRTEQGDSAMYLCASSSPVSGGTDTQYFGPGTRLTVL.

The chain is built from TRBV5-5 and TRBJ1-1; tentatively, D is TRBD1 (5 bases). Germline V CDR1 and CDR2: SGHKS, YYEKEE (reference sequence). The CDR3 is made up of 16 amino acids. V lost 2 bases and J lost 0, with 14 bases in between. The CDR3 DNA reads TGTGCCAGCAGCTTTCATGGAAAGACAGTGAACACTGAAGCTTTCTTT. It yields the protein CASSFHGKTVNTEAFF.

For the CDR3, the DNA is TGTGCCAGCAGCTTCGGCGGGACAGGGGGCCCGGGAAACACCATATATTTT. Protein sequence: CASSFGGTGGPGNTIYF. The chain employs TRBV5-5 and TRBJ1-3; the match to TRBD1 covers 12 bases. The V segment lost 2 bases and the J segment 4 bases; nucleotides outside the gene matches: 7. CDR3 length equals 17 residues. The germline V gene has CDR1 SGHKS and CDR2 YYEKEE (reference sequence).

The CDR3 sequence is CASSQGDVGPPPSEQYF. CDR3 nucleotides: TGTGCCAGCAGCCAAGGGGATGTGGGGCCCCCACCGAGCGAGCAGTACTTC. This chain joins TRBV9 and TRBJ2-7, with D tentatively TRBD1 (5 bases). Germline V lookup: CDR1 SGDLS, CDR2 YYNGEE. Trimming took 4 bases from V and 6 from J, leaving 26 bases between them. The CDR3 is 17 residues long.

CDR3 coding DNA: TGTGCCAGCAGCAAATGGGGGGGTATGAACACTGAAGCTTTCTTT. As protein: CASSKWGGMNTEAFF. The rearrangement joins TRBV27 to TRBJ1-1; TRBD1 is a possible D gene (5 bases). Trimming took off 6 bases at V and 0 bases at J, with 14 bases between the two ends. The CDR3 is 15 amino acids. The germline V gene has CDR1 MNHEY and CDR2 SMNVEV (reference sequence).

This clone appeared a single time. This chain uses TRBV7-3 with TRBJ2-3, with D maybe TRBD2 (5 bases). Trimming stripped 2 bases from V and 2 bases from J, with 11 bases between. The germline CDR1 and CDR2 sequences are SGHTA and FQGTGA. The CDR3 length is 15 residues. The DNA of the CDR3 is TGTGCCAGCAGCTTACTTGACGGGATCACAGATACGCAGTATTTT. It encodes CASSLLDGITDTQYF.

V gene TRBV19 combines with J gene TRBJ2-3; 8 bases fit TRBD1. Looked up from germline, CDR1 is LNHDA and CDR2 is SQIVND (reference sequence). CDR3 length equals 14 residues. Losses at the gene ends were 5 bases for V and 3 bases for J; bases not matched to a gene: 4. CDR3 coding DNA: TGTGCCAGTAGTCCACGACAGGGGACAGATACGCAGTATTTT. Encoded protein: CASSPRQGTDTQYF.

V usage is TRBV10-2 and J usage is TRBJ2-1; 12 bases align to TRBD2. The germline CDR1 and CDR2 sequences are WSHSY and SAAADI. V lost 2 bases, J lost 4 bases, and 6 bases stayed unmatched. The CDR3 contains 17 residues. CDR3 DNA: TGCGCCAGCAGTGAGAAAACTAGCGGGAGGCTGTACAATGAGCAGTTCTTC. Translation gives CASSEKTSGRLYNEQFF.

The V call is TRBV10-3, the J call TRBJ1-5; perhaps TRBD1 as D (6 bases). This CDR3 has 14 residues. The germline V and J ends were trimmed by 0 bases and 7 bases, with 10 bases remaining between them. Germline CDR1 ENHRY, CDR2 SYGVKD. CDR3 residues: CAISESGAEQPQHF. In DNA form, the CDR3 reads TGTGCCATCAGTGAGTCGGGGGCTGAGCAGCCCCAGCATTTT.

V gene TRBV15 combines with J gene TRBJ2-7; D is unclear. CDR1 is LNHNV and CDR2 is YYDKDF in the germline V gene (reference sequence). The CDR3 runs 10 residues. V shed 0 bases and J shed 9 bases, with 3 bases lying between them. The CDR3 DNA reads TGTGCCACCAGCAGAGATCGGCAGTACTTC. Translated, it gives CATSRDRQYF.

The rearrangement joins TRBV10-3 to TRBJ1-2, with 8 bases lining up with TRBD1. Germline V lookup: CDR1 ENHRY, CDR2 SYGVKD. The J segment lost 11 bases and the V segment lost 6 bases, leaving 14 bases of the junction unmatched. The CDR3 sequence is 14 residues long. The CDR3 region has the DNA TGTGCCATCAGCCCCGGACAGGGCTTAAAGAGATACACCTTC. Translation: CAISPGQGLKRYTF.

The chain joins TRBV24-1 to TRBJ2-1; 9 bases line up with TRBD1. The CDR3 spans 15 residues. With V trimmed by 4 bases and J by 4 bases, 4 bases remained unmatched. Germline CDR1 reads KGHDR; CDR2 reads SFDVKD. The CDR3 coding sequence is TGTGCCACCAGTGAGCCGGGACAGGGTTACAATGAGCAGTTCTTC. This codes for CATSEPGQGYNEQFF.

This chain links TRBV21-1 with TRBJ2-3; the table calls TRBD2, which could not be checked here. TRBV21-1 is a pseudogene. This CDR3 spans 18 amino acids. CDR3 DNA sequence: TGTGCCAGCAGCAAAGGACGCGGGAGGGCCGCGGGGGGAGATACGCAGTATTTT. Translated: CASSKGRGRAAGGDTQYF.

This clone was seen a few times. The chain uses TRBV4-2 and TRBJ1-4; no clear D gene. The germline CDR1 and CDR2 sequences are LGHNA and YNFKEQ. The CDR3 has 14 residues. V shed 0 bases and J shed 4 bases, with 6 bases lying between them. In DNA form, the CDR3 reads TGTGCCAGCAGCCAAGATGGCGGTAATGAAAAACTGTTTTTT. Its protein is CASSQDGGNEKLFF.

Remarks on this clone: Other nucleotide sequences in the sample specify the same CDR3. This rearrangement joins TRBV18 to TRBJ1-5, with a tentative D call TRBD1 (6 bases). Trimming removed 2 bases at V and 4 bases at J, with 9 bases between. The CDR3 contains 14 residues. Germline CDR1 is KGHSH and CDR2 is LQKENI. DNA of the CDR3: TGTGCCAGCTCACCAGGCCAGGGGAATCAGCCCCAGCATTTT. This gives the protein CASSPGQGNQPQHF. The full variable domain, with the rest looked up from reference TRBV18 and TRBJ1-5, is NAGVMQNPRHLVRRRGQEARLRCSPMKGHSHVYWYRQLPEEGLKFMVYLQKENIIDESGMPKERFSAEFPKEGPSILRIQQVVRGDSAAYFCASSPGQGNQPQHFGDGTRLSIL.

The chain carries TRBV28 and TRBJ1-2; D uncertain. CDR1 is MDHEN, CDR2 SYDVKM, per germline. V lost 3 bases and J lost 6, with 11 bases in between. The CDR3 has 13 residues. The CDR3 loop reads CASSLSQVNGYTF. DNA for the CDR3: TGTGCCAGCAGTTTGTCGCAGGTCAATGGCTACACCTTC.

V and J are TRBV19 and TRBJ2-1, with 8 bases aligning to TRBD1. From germline, CDR1 is LNHDA and CDR2 SQIVND (reference sequence). V shed 5 bases, J shed 9 bases, and the junction held 12 bases outside the gene matches. This CDR3 contains 15 residues. The CDR3: CASSARTGLMGEQFF. CDR3 nucleotide sequence: TGTGCCAGTAGTGCCCGGACAGGGCTTATGGGTGAGCAGTTCTTC.

This chain links TRBV11-3 with TRBJ2-7; tentative D call: TRBD2 (6 bases). The CDR3 totals 14 residues. Trimming removed 5 bases from V and 3 bases from J, with 14 bases in between. The germline CDR1 and CDR2 sequences are SGHNT and YENEEA. The CDR3 reads CASSLIAENYEQYF. The CDR3 DNA reads TGTGCCAGCAGCCTAATAGCGGAAAACTACGAGCAGTACTTC.

V is TRBV7-9 and J is TRBJ1-1; D ambiguous. Germline CDR1 is SEHNR and CDR2 is FQNEAQ (reference sequence). Trimming shortened V by 8 bases and J by 2 bases, and 15 bases separated the two germline ends. The CDR3 has 14 amino acids. The CDR3 sequence: CASLRSGSNTEAFF. CDR3 coding DNA: TGTGCCAGCCTTCGGAGCGGCAGCAACACTGAAGCTTTCTTT.

This chain joins TRBV21-1 and TRBJ2-1; the table's D gene call, TRBD1, was not cross checked with the DNA. TRBV21-1 is an annotated pseudogene. This CDR3 comprises 15 residues. Written as DNA, the CDR3 is TGTGCCAGCCCCCAATCCGGGACAGGGCCCAATGAGCAGTTCTTC. This encodes CASPQSGTGPNEQFF.

This clone was recorded a few times. This chain joins TRBV10-3 and TRBJ2-7; 7 bases match TRBD2. Germline CDR1 ENHRY, CDR2 SYGVKD. V lost 4 bases and J lost 3; bases outside the gene matches: 6. This CDR3 spans 14 amino acids. The CDR3: CAISGGGSRYEQYF. For the CDR3, the DNA is TGTGCCATCAGTGGGGGCGGGAGTCGCTACGAGCAGTACTTC.